These 22 T cell receptor beta chains share one sample of origin, sequenced in a study of post-analysis software for immune sequencing data. Unique molecular identifiers featured in each of the TCR beta cDNA libraries. One entry per CDR3 protein results from TCRdb running MiXCR on the PCR reads. The data contain around 400,000 distinct CDR3 sequences, approximately 38% of them singletons. The antigens for these receptors are not known. Findings of the study overall: A handful of TRBV segments were significantly more frequent in patients than in controls. TRBV5-6, TRBV5-1 and TRBV20-1 were among these segments.

Sequenced: blood. The origin of the receptors is a girl aged 2 to 9 with multiple sclerosis.

The chain recombines TRBV5-5 with TRBJ1-5; no definite D call. V was clipped by 4 bases and J by 0 bases, with 11 bases between them. Germline V CDR1 and CDR2: SGHKS, YYEKEE (reference sequence). CDR3 size: 15 residues. Written as DNA, the CDR3 is TGTGCCAGCAGCCTTCAAGATTATAGCAATCAGCCCCAGCATTTT. Translating it yields CASSLQDYSNQPQHF. The variable domain in full, completed from reference TRBV5-5 and TRBJ1-5, reads DAGVTQSPTHLIKTRGQQVTLRCSPISGHKSVSWYQQVLGQGPQFIFQYYEKEERGRGNFPDRFSARQFPNYSSELNVNALLLGDSALYLCASSLQDYSNQPQHFGDGTRLSIL.

As DNA, the CDR3 is TGTGCCAGCAGCTTGTCTAGCAATCAGCCCCAGCATTTT. It translates to CASSLSSNQPQHF. This chain links TRBV7-6 with TRBJ1-5; D ambiguous. CDR1 is SGHVS, CDR2 FNYEAQ, per germline. The CDR3 length is 13 residues. V was shortened by 3 bases and J by 0 bases, with 3 bases between the two germline ends.

This clonotype occurred a few times. This chain connects TRBV6-6 to TRBJ2-1, with 9 bases lining up with TRBD1. V lost 5 bases, J lost 7 bases, and 15 bases stayed unmatched. The CDR3 is 17 amino acids. Germline V CDR1 and CDR2: MNHNY, SVGAGI (reference sequence). The CDR3 bases are TGTGCCAGCAGTACTAGAACCGGGACAGGGTTCGGAAATGAGCAGTTCTTC. Its protein product is CASSTRTGTGFGNEQFF.

This clonotype has only a few counts. The gene calls are TRBV7-2 and TRBJ2-1, with 11 bases identical to TRBD2. After removal of 4 bases from V and 9 bases from J, the junction contained 14 bases not matched to a gene. Germline V gene lookup returns CDR1 SGHTA and CDR2 FQGNSA. The CDR3 covers 17 residues. The CDR3 loop reads CASSSSNSGGAIGEQFF. The CDR3 nucleotides are TGTGCCAGCAGCTCCTCGAATAGCGGGGGGGCGATTGGTGAGCAGTTCTTC.

The V and J genes are TRBV11-2 and TRBJ2-1; D is unresolved. The CDR3 totals 12 residues. CDR1 and CDR2 from the germline V gene are SGHAT and FQNNGV. Trimming took off 5 bases at V and 9 bases at J, with 11 bases between the two ends. This chain's CDR3 is CASSPQIVEQFF. CDR3 in DNA: TGTGCCAGCAGCCCTCAGATCGTTGAGCAGTTCTTC.

The CDR3 DNA sequence: TGCAGCGTAGCCCTGCAGATCTACAATGAGCAGTTCTTC. Its protein is CSVALQIYNEQFF. The chain uses TRBV29-1 and TRBJ2-1; no clear D gene. Germline lookup yields CDR1 SQVTM and CDR2 ANQGSEA. Trimming took off 6 bases at V and 3 bases at J, with 12 bases between the two ends. This CDR3 spans 13 amino acids.

This clonotype was observed a few times. The CDR3 loop is CSVEDQQGGWRGYTF. The CDR3 DNA reads TGCAGCGTTGAAGACCAACAAGGGGGCTGGCGTGGCTACACCTTC. The chain recombines TRBV29-1 with TRBJ1-2; TRBD1 matches at 7 bases. The CDR3 is made up of 15 amino acids. The V segment lost 0 bases and the J segment 7 bases; nucleotides outside the gene matches: 11. The germline V gene has CDR1 SQVTM and CDR2 ANQGSEA.

Only a few counts were recorded for this clonotype. V is TRBV6-6 and J is TRBJ1-2; D is undetermined. The CDR3 sequence is 16 residues long. V was trimmed by 0 bases and J by 5 bases, leaving 16 bases between them. Germline V gene sequence: CDR1 MNHNY, CDR2 SVGAGI (reference sequence). CDR3 region: CASSYSQPPAAYGYTF. For the CDR3, the DNA is TGTGCCAGCAGTTACTCGCAACCACCCGCGGCATATGGCTACACCTTC.

The chain is built from TRBV6-2 or TRBV6-3 and TRBJ1-5; tentatively, D is TRBD1 (5 bases). Between the trimmed V and J ends, which lost 5 bases and 7 bases, there was a span of 21 bases. Germline V CDR1 and CDR2: MNHEY, SVGEGT. CDR3 size: 16 residues. In DNA form, the CDR3 reads TGTGCCAGCAGTGCATTCCGGGACGCAGGCATCCAGCCCCAGCATTTT. Protein product: CASSAFRDAGIQPQHF.

V is TRBV15 and J is TRBJ2-7; tentatively, D is TRBD1 (6 bases). This CDR3 region has 15 residues. Germline CDR1 LNHNV, CDR2 YYDKDF (reference sequence). V was shortened by 2 bases and J by 3 bases, with 14 bases between the two germline ends. The CDR3: CATSRRPRGSYEQYF. DNA for the CDR3: TGTGCCACCAGCAGAAGGCCCAGGGGAAGCTACGAGCAGTACTTC. Filled out from reference TRBV15 and TRBJ2-7, the complete variable domain reads DAMVIQNPRYQVTQFGKPVTLSCSQTLNHNVMYWYQQKSSQAPKLLFHYYDKDFNNEADTPDNFQSRRPNTSFCFLDIRSPGLGDTAMYLCATSRRPRGSYEQYFGPGTRLTVT.

The rearrangement joins TRBV15 to TRBJ2-1; possible D gene TRBD1, 6 bases. The germline V gene has CDR1 LNHNV and CDR2 YYDKDF (reference sequence). The V gene lost 0 bases and the J gene lost 7 bases, with 10 bases spanning the gap. The length of the CDR3 is 14 residues. DNA of the CDR3: TGTGCCACCAGCAGAGATAGGGGGAGTAATGAGCAGTTCTTC. It is translated as CATSRDRGSNEQFF.

The V gene is TRBV20-1, the J gene TRBJ2-1; 9 bases match TRBD1. The CDR3 spans 16 residues. With V trimmed by 4 bases and J by 4 bases, 11 bases remained unmatched. CDR1 DFQATT and CDR2 SNEGSKA come from the germline V gene (reference sequence). CDR3 amino acids: CSATNRQGVTYNEQFF. Here the CDR3 DNA reads TGCAGTGCTACGAACCGACAGGGGGTGACTTACAATGAGCAGTTCTTC.

This sequence joins TRBV5-1 and TRBJ2-7; D gene uncertain. The CDR3 is made up of 11 amino acids. V was cut by 5 bases and J by 5 bases, with 8 bases left in between. The germline V gene encodes CDR1 SGHRS and CDR2 YFSETQ. The CDR3 sequence is CASSQDHEQYF. CDR3 nucleotide sequence: TGCGCCAGCAGTCAGGATCACGAGCAGTACTTC.

The V call is TRBV6-5, the J call TRBJ1-2; TRBD1 aligns across 8 bases. Germline V gene lookup returns CDR1 MNHEY and CDR2 SVGAGI. This CDR3 is 15 amino acids long. Trimming removed 2 bases from V and 0 bases from J; junction bases left unmatched: 2. CDR3 in amino acids: CASSYGTGSNYGYTF. The CDR3 region has the DNA TGTGCCAGCAGTTACGGGACAGGATCTAACTATGGCTACACCTTC.

J is TRBJ1-2 and V is TRBV5-1; D may be TRBD1 (5 bases). The CDR3 consists of 14 residues. V was shortened by 4 bases and J by 0 bases, with 10 bases between the two germline ends. CDR1 is SGHRS and CDR2 is YFSETQ in the germline V gene. This CDR3 reads CASSRDETNYGYTF. The CDR3 nucleotides read TGCGCCAGCAGCCGGGACGAGACTAACTATGGCTACACCTTC. Drawing the rest from reference TRBV5-1 and TRBJ1-2, the complete variable domain is KAGVTQTPRYLIKTRGQQVTLSCSPISGHRSVSWYQQTPGQGLQFLFEYFSETQRNKGNFPGRFSGRQFSNSRSEMNVSTLELGDSALYLCASSRDETNYGYTFGSGTRLTVV.

The sample holds one count of this clonotype. The gene calls are TRBV10-3 and TRBJ2-1, with 9 bases that match TRBD1. The CDR3 loop spans 15 amino acids. Germline V lookup: CDR1 ENHRY, CDR2 SYGVKD. Trimming cost V 4 bases and J 7 bases; bases outside gene matches: 8. CDR3: CAISGTGTGQNEQFF. The CDR3 DNA sequence: TGTGCCATCAGTGGGACCGGGACAGGGCAGAATGAGCAGTTCTTC.

This clonotype was observed a single time. One end of the junction is discordant with germline, which a read error may explain. The chain recombines TRBV12-3 or TRBV12-4 with TRBJ1-2; D might be TRBD1 (6 bases). The CDR3 has 13 amino acids. In nucleotides, the CDR3 is TGTGCCCGCAGCGACGACAGGAACTATGGCTACACCTTC. It translates to CARSDDRNYGYTF.

The V and J genes are TRBV19 and TRBJ1-1; maybe TRBD1 (6 bases). Germline CDR1 and CDR2: LNHDA and SQIVND (reference sequence). Trimming shortened V by 6 bases and J by 0 bases, and 11 bases separated the two germline ends. This CDR3 comprises 14 residues. For the CDR3, the DNA is TGTGCCAGTAGGGGGGCTAAGGTGAACACTGAAGCTTTCTTT. It yields the protein CASRGAKVNTEAFF.

This clonotype was counted between two and nine times. J is TRBJ2-6 and V is TRBV3-1, with no clear D. Deletions cut 5 bases from V and 1 base from J, with 9 bases between. Germline loops: CDR1 LGHDT, CDR2 YNNKEL (reference sequence). The CDR3 has 15 residues. CDR3 nucleotide sequence: TGTGCCAGCAGCACACGACGGTCTGGGGCCAACGTCCTGACTTTC. It encodes CASSTRRSGANVLTF. The variable domain in full, with the rest retrieved from reference TRBV3-1 and TRBJ2-6, is DTAVSQTPKYLVTQMGNDKSIKCEQNLGHDTMYWYKQDSKKFLKIMFSYNNKELIINETVPNRFSPKSPDKAHLNLHINSLELGDSAVYFCASSTRRSGANVLTFGAGSRLTVL.

This chain links TRBV20-1 with TRBJ1-1; D is perhaps TRBD1 (5 bases). This CDR3 is 10 amino acids long. Germline V gives CDR1 DFQATT, CDR2 SNEGSKA (reference sequence). The germline V and J ends were trimmed by 6 bases and 8 bases, with 10 bases remaining between them. CDR3 amino acids: CSAYTGEAFF. DNA for the CDR3: TGCAGTGCGTATACAGGCGAAGCTTTCTTT.

The CDR3 DNA is TGTGCCAGCAGCTCTGTCGGGGACAATGAGCAGTTCTTC. This codes for CASSSVGDNEQFF. The rearrangement joins TRBV7-8 to TRBJ2-1; maybe TRBD2 (5 bases). The CDR3 consists of 13 residues. Germline CDR1 reads SGHVS; CDR2 reads FQNEAQ. Trimming pared 4 bases from V and 5 bases from J, leaving 9 bases between.

This clonotype was seen only a few times. This CDR3 reads CASSSLPVINQPQHF. The CDR3 nucleotides read TGTGCCAGCAGCTCCCTCCCAGTGATCAATCAGCCCCAGCATTTT. The chain recombines TRBV9 with TRBJ1-5; no definite D call. V was clipped by 4 bases and J by 3 bases, with 14 bases between them. This CDR3 spans 15 amino acids. CDR1 SGDLS and CDR2 YYNGEE come from the germline V gene. The whole variable domain, remainder taken from reference TRBV9 and TRBJ1-5, is DSGVTQTPKHLITATGQRVTLRCSPRSGDLSVYWYQQSLDQGLQFLIQYYNGEERAKGNILERFSAQQFPDLHSELNLSSLELGDSALYFCASSSLPVINQPQHFGDGTRLSIL.